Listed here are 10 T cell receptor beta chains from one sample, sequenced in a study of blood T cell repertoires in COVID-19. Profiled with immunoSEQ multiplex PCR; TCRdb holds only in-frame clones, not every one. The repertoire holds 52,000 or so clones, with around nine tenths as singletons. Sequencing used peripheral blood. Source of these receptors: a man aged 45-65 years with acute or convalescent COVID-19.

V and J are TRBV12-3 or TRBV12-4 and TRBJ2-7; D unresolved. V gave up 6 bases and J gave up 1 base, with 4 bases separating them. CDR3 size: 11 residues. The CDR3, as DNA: TGTGCCAGCAGCAATTCCTACGAGCAGTACTTC. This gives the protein CASSNSYEQYF.

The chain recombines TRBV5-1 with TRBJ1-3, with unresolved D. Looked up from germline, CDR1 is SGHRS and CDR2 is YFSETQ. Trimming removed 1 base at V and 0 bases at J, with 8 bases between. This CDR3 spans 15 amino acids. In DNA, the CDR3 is TGCGCCAGCAGCTTGCGGGGAGACTCTGGAAACACCATATATTTT. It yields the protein CASSLRGDSGNTIYF.

CDR3 DNA sequence: TGTGCCAGCAGCTCCCCTCCCGGACTCAGGGGGGAGACCCAGTACTTC. Translation gives CASSSPPGLRGETQYF. The chain has TRBV11-3 and TRBJ2-5; 7 bases align to TRBD1. Germline lookup yields CDR1 SGHNT and CDR2 YENEEA. Trimming cost V 4 bases and J 5 bases; bases outside gene matches: 13. This CDR3 has 16 residues.

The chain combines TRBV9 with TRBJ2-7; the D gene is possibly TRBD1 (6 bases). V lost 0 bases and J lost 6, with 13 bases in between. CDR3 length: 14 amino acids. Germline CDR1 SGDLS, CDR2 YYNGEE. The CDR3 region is CASSVGTGPGEQYF. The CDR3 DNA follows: TGTGCCAGCAGCGTAGGTACAGGGCCGGGCGAGCAGTACTTC.

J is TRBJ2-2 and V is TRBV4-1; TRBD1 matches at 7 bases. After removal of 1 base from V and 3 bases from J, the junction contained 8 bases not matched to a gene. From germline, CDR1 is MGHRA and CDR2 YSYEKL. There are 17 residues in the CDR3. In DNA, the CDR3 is TGCGCCAGCAGCCAAGCCCCCGGGACAGCCCACACCGGGGAGCTGTTTTTT. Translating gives CASSQAPGTAHTGELFF.

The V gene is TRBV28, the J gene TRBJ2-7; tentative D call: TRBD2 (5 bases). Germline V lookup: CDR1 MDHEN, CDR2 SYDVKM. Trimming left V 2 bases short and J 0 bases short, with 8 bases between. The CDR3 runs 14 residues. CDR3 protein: CASSLVRGSYEQYF. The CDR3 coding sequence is TGTGCCAGCAGTTTAGTCCGGGGCTCCTACGAGCAGTACTTC.

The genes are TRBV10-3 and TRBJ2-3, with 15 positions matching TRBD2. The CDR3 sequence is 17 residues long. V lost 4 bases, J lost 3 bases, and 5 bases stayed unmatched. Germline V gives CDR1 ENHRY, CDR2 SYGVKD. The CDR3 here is CAISGTSGRGRTDTQYF. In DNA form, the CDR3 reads TGTGCCATCAGTGGGACTAGCGGGAGGGGGAGGACAGATACGCAGTATTTT.

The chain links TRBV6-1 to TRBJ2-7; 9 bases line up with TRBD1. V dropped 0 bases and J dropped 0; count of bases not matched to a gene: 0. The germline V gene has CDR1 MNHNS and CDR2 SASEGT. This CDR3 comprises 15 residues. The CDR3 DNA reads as TGTGCCAGCAGTGAAGCGGACAGGGGCTCCTACGAGCAGTACTTC. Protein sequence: CASSEADRGSYEQYF.

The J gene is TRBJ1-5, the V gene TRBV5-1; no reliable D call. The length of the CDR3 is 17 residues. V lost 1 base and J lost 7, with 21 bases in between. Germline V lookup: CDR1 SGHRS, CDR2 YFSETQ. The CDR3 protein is CASSLYPGPDVVQPQHF. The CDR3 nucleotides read TGCGCCAGCAGCTTGTACCCGGGTCCGGATGTTGTACAGCCCCAGCATTTT.

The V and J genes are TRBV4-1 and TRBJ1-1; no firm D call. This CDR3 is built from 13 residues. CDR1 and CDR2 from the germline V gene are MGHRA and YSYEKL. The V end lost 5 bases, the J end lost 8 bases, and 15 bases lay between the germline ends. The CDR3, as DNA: TGCGCCAGCAGCTCCCTCGGTCGTCTCGAAGCTTTCTTT. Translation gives CASSSLGRLEAFF.